This TCR beta chain was recovered during a study of T cell responses to AZD1222 COVID-19 vaccine. Study-level results: Mostly white British, mostly female donors; authors suggested clonal diversity may be underestimated.

Clones were read by immunoSEQ multiplex PCR, and TCRdb kept only the in-frame ones, dropping some. The sample holds roughly 170,000 clones; about nine tenths are singletons and the top ten take about 3%. Turning to this clone: Its cognate antigen is unknown.

The clonotype comes from an adult in good health. The sample consisted of peripheral blood, taken on day 0 of AZD1222 vaccination.

The CDR3 region is CASSKWGRNTEAFF. The DNA of the CDR3 is TGTGCCAGCAGCAAATGGGGGCGGAACACTGAAGCTTTCTTT. V gene TRBV21-1 combines with J gene TRBJ1-1; TRBD1 is taken as the D call from the table, unchecked against the DNA. TRBV21-1 counts as a pseudogene. The CDR3 sequence is 14 residues long.